This T cell receptor (beta chain) was sequenced during a study of OX40 agonist ivuxolimab in advanced cancers. Generated by immunoSEQ multiplex PCR, the TCRdb table keeps only in-frame clones and is missing some. The table has 91,000 or so clones, 85% to 90% seen once. Study-wide results and caveats: The study did not work out the antigen specificity of the expanded peripheral T cells. Compared with CD4+, CD8+ T cells on average had more expanded clones.

This clone has ten or more counts. Its antigen is still unknown. The germline CDR1 and CDR2 sequences are WNHNN and SYGVQD (reference sequence). This CDR3 is 17 amino acids long. Losses at the gene ends were 5 bases for V and 5 bases for J; bases not matched to a gene: 15. The source is an adult with an advanced solid tumor such as melanoma, head and neck, liver or kidney cancer. The sequencing here drew on CD4+ or CD8+ T cells sorted from blood, taken in a trial of the OX40 agonist ivuxolimab. This chain connects TRBV10-1 to TRBJ1-1; 9 positions match TRBD1. The CDR3 region has the DNA TGCGCCAGCAGTCCCGGACAGGGGATTTTCAGCTCAACTGAAGCTTTCTTT. Protein sequence: CASSPGQGIFSSTEAFF.